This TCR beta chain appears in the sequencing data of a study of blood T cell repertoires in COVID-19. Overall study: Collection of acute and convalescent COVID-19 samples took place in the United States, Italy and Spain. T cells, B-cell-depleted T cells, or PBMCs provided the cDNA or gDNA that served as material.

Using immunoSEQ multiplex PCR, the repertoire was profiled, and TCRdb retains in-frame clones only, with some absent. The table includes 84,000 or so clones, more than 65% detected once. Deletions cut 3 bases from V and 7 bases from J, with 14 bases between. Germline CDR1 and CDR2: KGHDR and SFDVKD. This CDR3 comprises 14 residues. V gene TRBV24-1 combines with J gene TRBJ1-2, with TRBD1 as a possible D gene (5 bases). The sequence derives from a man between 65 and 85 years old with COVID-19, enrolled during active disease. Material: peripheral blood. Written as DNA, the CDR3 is TGTGCCACCAGTGATCCTGGGCAGGGTGGTGGCTACACCTTC. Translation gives CATSDPGQGGGYTF.